This T cell receptor beta chain was profiled in a study of post-analysis software for immune sequencing data. Study-level points and caveats: The five TRBV segments detected at higher frequency in patients than in controls included TRBV5-6, TRBV5-1 and TRBV20-1.

Trimming took 5 bases from V and 13 from J, leaving 21 bases between them. This CDR3 contains 14 residues. Unique molecular identifiers were carried by the TCR beta cDNA libraries. Each CDR3 protein is one row after TCRdb ran MiXCR on the PCR reads. Of about 770,000 distinct CDR3 sequences in the sample, around 45% were seen once. This clonotype was picked up a small number of times. What it recognizes is unknown. V is TRBV12-3 or TRBV12-4 and J is TRBJ2-4, with D maybe TRBD1 (5 bases). The sequence was collected from a girl under 18 with multiple sclerosis. Material: blood. The CDR3 nucleotides are TGTGCCAGCAGTCCCAGGGTAGGATTAAATGAGCAGTACTTC. Amino acid sequence: CASSPRVGLNEQYF.